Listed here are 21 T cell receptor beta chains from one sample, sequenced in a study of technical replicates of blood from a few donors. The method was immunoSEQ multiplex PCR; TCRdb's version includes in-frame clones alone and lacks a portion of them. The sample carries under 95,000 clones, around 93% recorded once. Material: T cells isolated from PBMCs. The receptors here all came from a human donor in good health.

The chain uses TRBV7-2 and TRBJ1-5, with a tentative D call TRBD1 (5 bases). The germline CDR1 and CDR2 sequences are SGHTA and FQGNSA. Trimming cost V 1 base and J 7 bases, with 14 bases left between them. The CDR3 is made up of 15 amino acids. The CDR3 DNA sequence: TGTGCCAGCAGCTTAGTATGGGCAGGGAACCAGCCCCAGCATTTT. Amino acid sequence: CASSLVWAGNQPQHF.

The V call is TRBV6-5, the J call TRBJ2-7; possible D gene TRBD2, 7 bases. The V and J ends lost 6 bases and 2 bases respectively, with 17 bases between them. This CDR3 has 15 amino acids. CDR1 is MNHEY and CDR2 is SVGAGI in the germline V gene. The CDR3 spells CASSPRGGVTYEQYF. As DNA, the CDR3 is TGTGCCAGCAGCCCGAGAGGGGGGGTTACCTACGAGCAGTACTTC.

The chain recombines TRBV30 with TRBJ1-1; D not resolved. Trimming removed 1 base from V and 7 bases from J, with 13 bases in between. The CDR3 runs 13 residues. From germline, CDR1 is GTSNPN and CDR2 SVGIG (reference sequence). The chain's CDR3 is CAWSGSEDFEAFF. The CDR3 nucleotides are TGTGCCTGGAGTGGTTCGGAGGACTTTGAAGCTTTCTTT.

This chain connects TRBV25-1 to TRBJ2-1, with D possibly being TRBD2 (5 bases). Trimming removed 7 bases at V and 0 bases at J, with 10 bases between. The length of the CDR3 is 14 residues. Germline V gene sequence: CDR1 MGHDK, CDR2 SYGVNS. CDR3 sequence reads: CASKAESSYNEQFF. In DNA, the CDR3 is TGTGCCAGCAAAGCGGAGAGCTCCTACAATGAGCAGTTCTTC.

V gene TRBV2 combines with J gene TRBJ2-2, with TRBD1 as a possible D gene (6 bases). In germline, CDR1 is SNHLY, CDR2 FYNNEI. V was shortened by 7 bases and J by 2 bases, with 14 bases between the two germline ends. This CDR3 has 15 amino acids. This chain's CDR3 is CASITGRGNTGELFF. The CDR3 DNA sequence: TGTGCCAGCATCACGGGCAGGGGAAACACCGGGGAGCTGTTTTTT.

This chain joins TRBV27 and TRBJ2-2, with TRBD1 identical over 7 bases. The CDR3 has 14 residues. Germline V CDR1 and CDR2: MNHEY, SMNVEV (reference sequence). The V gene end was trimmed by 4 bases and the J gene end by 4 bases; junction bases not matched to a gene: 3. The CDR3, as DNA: TGTGCCAGCAGTTGGGACAGAACCACCGGGGAGCTGTTTTTT. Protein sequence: CASSWDRTTGELFF.

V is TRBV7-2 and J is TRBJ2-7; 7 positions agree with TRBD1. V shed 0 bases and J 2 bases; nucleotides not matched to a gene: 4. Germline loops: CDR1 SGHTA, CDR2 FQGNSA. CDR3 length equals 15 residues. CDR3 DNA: TGTGCCAGCAGCTTAGCCGGGACAGAGACCTACGAGCAGTACTTC. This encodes CASSLAGTETYEQYF.

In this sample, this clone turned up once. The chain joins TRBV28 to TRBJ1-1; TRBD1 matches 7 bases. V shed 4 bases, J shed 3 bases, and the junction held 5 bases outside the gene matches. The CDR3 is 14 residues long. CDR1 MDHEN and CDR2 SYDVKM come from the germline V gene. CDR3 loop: CASSWDSLDTEAFF. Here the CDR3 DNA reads TGTGCCAGCAGTTGGGACAGTCTTGACACTGAAGCTTTCTTT.

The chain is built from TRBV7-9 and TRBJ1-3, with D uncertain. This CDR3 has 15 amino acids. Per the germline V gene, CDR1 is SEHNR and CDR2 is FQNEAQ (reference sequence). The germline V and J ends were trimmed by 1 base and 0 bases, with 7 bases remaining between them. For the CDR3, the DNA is TGTGCCAGCAGCTTAGACGGTCCCTCTGGAAACACCATATATTTT. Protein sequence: CASSLDGPSGNTIYF. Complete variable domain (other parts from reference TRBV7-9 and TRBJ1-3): DTGVSQNPRHKITKRGQNVTFRCDPISEHNRLYWYRQTLGQGPEFLTYFQNEAQLEKSRLLSDRFSAERPKGSFSTLEIQRTEQGDSAMYLCASSLDGPSGNTIYFGEGSWLTVV.

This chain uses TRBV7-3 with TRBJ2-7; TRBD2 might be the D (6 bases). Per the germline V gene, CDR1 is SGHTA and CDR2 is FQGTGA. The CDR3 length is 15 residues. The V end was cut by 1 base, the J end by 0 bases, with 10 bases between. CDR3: CASSLNGGSSYEQYF. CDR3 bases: TGTGCCAGCAGCTTAAATGGAGGGAGCTCCTACGAGCAGTACTTC. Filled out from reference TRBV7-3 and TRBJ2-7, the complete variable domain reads GAGVSQTPSNKVTEKGKYVELRCDPISGHTALYWYRQSLGQGPEFLIYFQGTGAADDSGLPNDRFFAVRPEGSVSTLKIQRTERGDSAVYLCASSLNGGSSYEQYFGPGTRLTVT.

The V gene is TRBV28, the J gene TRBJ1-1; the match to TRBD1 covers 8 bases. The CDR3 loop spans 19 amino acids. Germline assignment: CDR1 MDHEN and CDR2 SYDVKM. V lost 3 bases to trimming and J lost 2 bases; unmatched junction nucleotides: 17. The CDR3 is CASSFRRVGVGQGNTEAFF. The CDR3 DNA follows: TGTGCCAGCAGTTTTAGAAGAGTGGGAGTAGGACAGGGAAACACTGAAGCTTTCTTT.

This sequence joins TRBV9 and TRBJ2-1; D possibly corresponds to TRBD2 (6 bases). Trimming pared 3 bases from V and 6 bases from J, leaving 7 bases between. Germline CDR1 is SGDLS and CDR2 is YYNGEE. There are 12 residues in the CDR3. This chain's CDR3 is CASSGLGNEQFF. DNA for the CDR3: TGTGCCAGCAGCGGACTAGGCAATGAGCAGTTCTTC. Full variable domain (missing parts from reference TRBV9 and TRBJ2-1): DSGVTQTPKHLITATGQRVTLRCSPRSGDLSVYWYQQSLDQGLQFLIQYYNGEERAKGNILERFSAQQFPDLHSELNLSSLELGDSALYFCASSGLGNEQFFGPGTRLTVL.

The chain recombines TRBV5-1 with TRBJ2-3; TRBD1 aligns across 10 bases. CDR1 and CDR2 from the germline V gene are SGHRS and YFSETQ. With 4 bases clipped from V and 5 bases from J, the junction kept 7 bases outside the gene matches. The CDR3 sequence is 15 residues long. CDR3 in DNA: TGCGCCAGCAGCCTCCAAGGGGACAGGGGAGATACGCAGTATTTT. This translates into CASSLQGDRGDTQYF. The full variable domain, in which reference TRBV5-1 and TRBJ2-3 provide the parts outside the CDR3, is KAGVTQTPRYLIKTRGQQVTLSCSPISGHRSVSWYQQTPGQGLQFLFEYFSETQRNKGNFPGRFSGRQFSNSRSEMNVSTLELGDSALYLCASSLQGDRGDTQYFGPGTRLTVL.

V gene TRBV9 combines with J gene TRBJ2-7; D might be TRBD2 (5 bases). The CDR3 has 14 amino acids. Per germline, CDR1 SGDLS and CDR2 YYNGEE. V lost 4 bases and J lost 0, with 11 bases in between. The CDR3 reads CASSLRTDSYEQYF. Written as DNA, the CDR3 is TGTGCCAGCAGCCTCAGGACTGACTCCTACGAGCAGTACTTC.

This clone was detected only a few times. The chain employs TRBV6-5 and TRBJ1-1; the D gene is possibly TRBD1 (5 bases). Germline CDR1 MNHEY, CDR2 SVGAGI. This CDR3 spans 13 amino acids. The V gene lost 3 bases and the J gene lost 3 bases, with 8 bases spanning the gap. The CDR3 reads CASSYRGYTEAFF. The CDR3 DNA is TGTGCCAGCAGTTATCGGGGGTACACTGAAGCTTTCTTT.

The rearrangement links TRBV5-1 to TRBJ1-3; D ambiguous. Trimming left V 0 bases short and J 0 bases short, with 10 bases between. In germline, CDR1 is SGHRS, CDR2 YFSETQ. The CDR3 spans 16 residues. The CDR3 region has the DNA TGCGCCAGCAGCTTGGAGGGCGGACTCTCTGGAAACACCATATATTTT. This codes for CASSLEGGLSGNTIYF.

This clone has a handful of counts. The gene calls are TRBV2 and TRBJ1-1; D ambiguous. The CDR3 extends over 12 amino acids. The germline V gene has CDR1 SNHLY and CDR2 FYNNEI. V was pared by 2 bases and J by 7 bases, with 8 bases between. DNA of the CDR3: TGTGCCAGCAGTGAATGGGAGAGTGAAGCTTTCTTT. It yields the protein CASSEWESEAFF.

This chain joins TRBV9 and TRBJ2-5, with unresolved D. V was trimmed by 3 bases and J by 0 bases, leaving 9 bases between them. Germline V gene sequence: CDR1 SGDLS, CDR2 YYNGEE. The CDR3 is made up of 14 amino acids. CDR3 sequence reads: CASSGFGYQETQYF. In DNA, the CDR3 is TGTGCCAGCAGCGGATTCGGGTACCAAGAGACCCAGTACTTC.

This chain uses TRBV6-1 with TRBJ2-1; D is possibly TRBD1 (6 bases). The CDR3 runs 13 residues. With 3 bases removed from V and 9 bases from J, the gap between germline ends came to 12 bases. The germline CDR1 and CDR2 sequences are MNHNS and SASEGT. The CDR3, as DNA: TGTGCCAGCAGTGAGGGGGCTTATGGTGAGCAGTTCTTC. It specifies CASSEGAYGEQFF.

CDR3 coding DNA: TGTGCCAGCAGCGCGGACAAGAACACTGAAGCTTTCTTT. This gives the protein CASSADKNTEAFF. This chain joins TRBV7-7 and TRBJ1-1; weak D call: TRBD1 (5 bases). This CDR3 spans 13 amino acids. V gave up 5 bases and J gave up 1 base, with 8 bases separating them. The V gene's germline CDR1 is SSHAT and CDR2 FNYEAQ (reference sequence). Filled out from reference TRBV7-7 and TRBJ1-1, the complete variable domain reads GAGVSQSPRYKVTKRGQDVTLRCDPISSHATLYWYQQALGQGPEFLTYFNYEAQPDKSGLPSDRFSAERPEGSISTLTIQRTEQRDSAMYRCASSADKNTEAFFGQGTRLTVV.

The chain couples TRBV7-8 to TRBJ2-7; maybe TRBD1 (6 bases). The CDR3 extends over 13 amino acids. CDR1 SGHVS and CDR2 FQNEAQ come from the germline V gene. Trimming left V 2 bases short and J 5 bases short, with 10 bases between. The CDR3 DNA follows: TGTGCCAGCAGCTTAACAGGGTCGAACGAGCAGTACTTC. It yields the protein CASSLTGSNEQYF.